This note documents a single TCR beta chain sequence. In Seattle, patients joined the study during active infection and were tracked longitudinally. This record belongs to a study of blood T cell repertoires in COVID-19. Looking at the study overall: PBMCs, B-cell-depleted T cells, or T cells provided the cDNA or gDNA that made up the material.

The repertoire was sequenced with immunoSEQ multiplex PCR; TCRdb's copy has only in-frame clones and lacks some. The sample consists of some 150,000 clones, 70% to 90% of them appearing once. The CDR3 is 16 amino acids. V gave up 0 bases and J gave up 6 bases, with 15 bases separating them. CDR1 is SGHRS, CDR2 YFSETQ, per germline. Sequencing was performed on peripheral blood. The clonotype originates from a woman aged 55-75 years with COVID-19, enrolled during active disease. The chain recombines TRBV5-1 with TRBJ2-2; no definite D call. CDR3 residues: CASSLDPGDSAGELFF. In DNA form, the CDR3 reads TGCGCCAGCAGCTTGGATCCTGGAGATTCTGCCGGGGAGCTGTTTTTT.